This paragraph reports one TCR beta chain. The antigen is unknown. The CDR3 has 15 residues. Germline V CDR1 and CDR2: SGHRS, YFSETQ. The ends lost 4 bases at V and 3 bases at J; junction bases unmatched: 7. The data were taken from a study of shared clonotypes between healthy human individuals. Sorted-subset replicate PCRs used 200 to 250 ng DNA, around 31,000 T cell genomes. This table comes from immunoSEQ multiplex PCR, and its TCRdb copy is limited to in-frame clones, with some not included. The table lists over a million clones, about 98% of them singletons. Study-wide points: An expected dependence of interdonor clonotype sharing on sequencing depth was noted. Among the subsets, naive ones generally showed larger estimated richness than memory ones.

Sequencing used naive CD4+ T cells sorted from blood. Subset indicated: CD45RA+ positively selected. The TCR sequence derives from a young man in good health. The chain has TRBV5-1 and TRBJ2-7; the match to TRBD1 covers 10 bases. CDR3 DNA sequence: TGCGCCAGCAGCCGAGGACAGGGGGAGGGCTACGAGCAGTACTTC. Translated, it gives CASSRGQGEGYEQYF.